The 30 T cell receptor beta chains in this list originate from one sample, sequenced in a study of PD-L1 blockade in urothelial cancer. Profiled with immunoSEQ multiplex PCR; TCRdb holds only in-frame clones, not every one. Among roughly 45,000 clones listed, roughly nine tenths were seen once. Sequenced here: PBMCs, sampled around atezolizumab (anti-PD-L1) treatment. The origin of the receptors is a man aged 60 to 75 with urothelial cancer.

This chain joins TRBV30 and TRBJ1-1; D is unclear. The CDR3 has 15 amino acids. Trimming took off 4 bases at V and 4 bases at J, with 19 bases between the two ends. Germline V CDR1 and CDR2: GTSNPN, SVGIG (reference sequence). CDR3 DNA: TGTGCCTGGATGTCTGGTCCGTTATCGAGCACTGAAGCTTTCTTT. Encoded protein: CAWMSGPLSSTEAFF.

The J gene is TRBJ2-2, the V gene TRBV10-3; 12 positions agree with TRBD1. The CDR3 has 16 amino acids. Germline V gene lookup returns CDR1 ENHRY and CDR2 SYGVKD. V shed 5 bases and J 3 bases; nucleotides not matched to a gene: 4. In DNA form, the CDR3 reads TGTGCCATCAGTCCGGGACAGGGGGCCTACACCGGGGAGCTGTTTTTT. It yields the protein CAISPGQGAYTGELFF.

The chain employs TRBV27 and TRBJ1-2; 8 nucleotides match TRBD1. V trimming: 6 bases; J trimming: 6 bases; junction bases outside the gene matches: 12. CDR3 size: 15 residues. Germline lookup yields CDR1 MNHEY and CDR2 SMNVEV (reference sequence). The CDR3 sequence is CASSSWTGRFNGYTF. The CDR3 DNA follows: TGTGCCAGCAGCTCCTGGACAGGGCGTTTCAATGGCTACACCTTC.

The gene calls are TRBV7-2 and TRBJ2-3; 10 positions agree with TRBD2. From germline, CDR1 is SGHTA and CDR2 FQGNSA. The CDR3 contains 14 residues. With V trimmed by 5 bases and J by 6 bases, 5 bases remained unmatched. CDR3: CASSNILAGDTQYF. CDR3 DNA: TGTGCCAGCAGCAACATACTAGCGGGGGATACGCAGTATTTT. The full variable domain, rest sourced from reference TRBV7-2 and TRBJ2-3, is GAGVSQSPSNKVTEKGKDVELRCDPISGHTALYWYRQSLGQGLEFLIYFQGNSAPDKSGLPSDRFSAERTGGSVSTLTIQRTQQEDSAVYLCASSNILAGDTQYFGPGTRLTVL.

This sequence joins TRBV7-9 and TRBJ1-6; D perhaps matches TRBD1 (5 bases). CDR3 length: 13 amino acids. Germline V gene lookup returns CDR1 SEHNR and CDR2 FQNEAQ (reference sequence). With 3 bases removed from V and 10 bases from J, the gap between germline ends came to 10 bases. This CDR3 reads CASSFPGWSPLHF. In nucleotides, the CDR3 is TGTGCCAGCAGCTTTCCAGGGTGGTCACCCCTCCACTTT.

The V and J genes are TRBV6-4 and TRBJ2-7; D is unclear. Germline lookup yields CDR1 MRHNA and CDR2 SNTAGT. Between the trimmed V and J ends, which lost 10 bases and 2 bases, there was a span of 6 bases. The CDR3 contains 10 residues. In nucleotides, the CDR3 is TGTGCCACCAAAACCTACGAGCAGTACTTC. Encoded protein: CATKTYEQYF.

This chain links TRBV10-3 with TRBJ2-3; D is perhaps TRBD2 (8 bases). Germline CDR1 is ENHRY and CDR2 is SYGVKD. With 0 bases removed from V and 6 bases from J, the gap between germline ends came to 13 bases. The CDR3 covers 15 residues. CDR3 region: CAISESRGGQDTQYF. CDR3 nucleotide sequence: TGTGCCATCAGTGAGTCTCGGGGGGGACAGGATACGCAGTATTTT.

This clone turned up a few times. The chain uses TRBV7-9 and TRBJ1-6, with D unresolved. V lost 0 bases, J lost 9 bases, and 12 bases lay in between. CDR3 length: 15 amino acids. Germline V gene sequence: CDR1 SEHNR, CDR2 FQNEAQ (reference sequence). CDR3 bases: TGTGCCAGCAGCTTAGCGAGCAGGTCAGGTTCACCCCTCCACTTT. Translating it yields CASSLASRSGSPLHF. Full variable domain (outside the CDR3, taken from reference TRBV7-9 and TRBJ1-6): DTGVSQNPRHKITKRGQNVTFRCDPISEHNRLYWYRQTLGQGPEFLTYFQNEAQLEKSRLLSDRFSAERPKGSFSTLEIQRTEQGDSAMYLCASSLASRSGSPLHFGNGTRLTVT.

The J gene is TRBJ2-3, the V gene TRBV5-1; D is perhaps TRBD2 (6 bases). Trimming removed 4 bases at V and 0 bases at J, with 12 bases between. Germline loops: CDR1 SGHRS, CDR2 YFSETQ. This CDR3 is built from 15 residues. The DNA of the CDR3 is TGCGCCAGCAGCCCAACTAGCACCAGCACAGATACGCAGTATTTT. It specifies CASSPTSTSTDTQYF.

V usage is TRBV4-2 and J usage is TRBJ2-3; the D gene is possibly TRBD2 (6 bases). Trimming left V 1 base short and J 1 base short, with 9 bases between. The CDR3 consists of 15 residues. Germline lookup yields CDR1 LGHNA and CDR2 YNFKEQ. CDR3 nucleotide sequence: TGTGCCAGCAGCCAAGTGTCTAGCGGCACAGATACGCAGTATTTT. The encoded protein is CASSQVSSGTDTQYF.

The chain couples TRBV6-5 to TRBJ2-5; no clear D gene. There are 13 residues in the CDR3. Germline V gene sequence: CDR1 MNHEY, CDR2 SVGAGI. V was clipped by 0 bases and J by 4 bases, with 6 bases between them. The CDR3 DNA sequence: TGTGCCAGCAGTTACTCGACTCGAGAGACCCAGTACTTC. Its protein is CASSYSTRETQYF.

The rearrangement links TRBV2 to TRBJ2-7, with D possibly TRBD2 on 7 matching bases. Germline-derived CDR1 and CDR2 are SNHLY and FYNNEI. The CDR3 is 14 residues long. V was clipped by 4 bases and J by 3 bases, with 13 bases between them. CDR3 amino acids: CASSAAGAHYEQYF. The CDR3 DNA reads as TGTGCCAGCAGTGCGGCGGGGGCCCACTACGAGCAGTACTTC.

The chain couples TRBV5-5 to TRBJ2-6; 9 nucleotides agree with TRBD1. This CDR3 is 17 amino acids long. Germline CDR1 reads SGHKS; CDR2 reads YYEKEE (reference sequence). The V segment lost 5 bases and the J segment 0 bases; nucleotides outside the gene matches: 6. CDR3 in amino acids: CASRPDRGYSGANVLTF. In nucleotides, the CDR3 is TGTGCCAGCAGACCCGACAGGGGGTACTCTGGGGCCAACGTCCTGACTTTC.

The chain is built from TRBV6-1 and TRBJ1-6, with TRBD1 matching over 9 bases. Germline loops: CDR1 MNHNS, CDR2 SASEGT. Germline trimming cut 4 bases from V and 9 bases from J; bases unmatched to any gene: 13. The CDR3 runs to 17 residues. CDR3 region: CASSGILGQGVGSPLHF. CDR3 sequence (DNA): TGTGCCAGCAGTGGAATACTGGGACAGGGTGTCGGTTCACCCCTCCACTTT.

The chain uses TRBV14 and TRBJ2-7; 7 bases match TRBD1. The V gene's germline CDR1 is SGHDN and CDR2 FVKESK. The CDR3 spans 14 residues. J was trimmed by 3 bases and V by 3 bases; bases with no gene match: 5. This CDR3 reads CASSQVDRYYEQYF. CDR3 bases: TGTGCCAGCAGCCAGGTGGACAGGTACTACGAGCAGTACTTC.

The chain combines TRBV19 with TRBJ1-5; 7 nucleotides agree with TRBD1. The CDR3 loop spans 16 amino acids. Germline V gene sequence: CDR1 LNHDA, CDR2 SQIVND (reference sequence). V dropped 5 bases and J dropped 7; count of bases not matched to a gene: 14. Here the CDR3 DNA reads TGTGCCAGTAGTTCGGGACAGCTCCTTATGCCGCAGCCCCAGCATTTT. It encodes CASSSGQLLMPQPQHF. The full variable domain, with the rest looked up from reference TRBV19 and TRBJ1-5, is DGGITQSPKYLFRKEGQNVTLSCEQNLNHDAMYWYRQDPGQGLRLIYYSQIVNDFQKGDIAEGYSVSREKKESFPLTVTSAQKNPTAFYLCASSSGQLLMPQPQHFGDGTRLSIL.

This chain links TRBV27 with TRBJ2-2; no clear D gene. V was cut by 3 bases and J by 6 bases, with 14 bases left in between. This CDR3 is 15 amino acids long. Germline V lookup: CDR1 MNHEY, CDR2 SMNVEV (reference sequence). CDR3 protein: CASSFRVFNPGELFF. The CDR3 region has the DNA TGTGCCAGCAGTTTCCGGGTTTTCAATCCCGGGGAGCTGTTTTTT.

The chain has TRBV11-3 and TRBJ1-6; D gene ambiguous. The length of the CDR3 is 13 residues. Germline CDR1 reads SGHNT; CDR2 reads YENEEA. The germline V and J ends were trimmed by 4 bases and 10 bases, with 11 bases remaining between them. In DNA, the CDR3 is TGTGCCAGCAGCTCAGAGCGAGAATCACCCCTCCACTTT. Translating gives CASSSERESPLHF. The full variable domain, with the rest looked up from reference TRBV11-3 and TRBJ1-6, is EAGVVQSPRYKIIEKKQPVAFWCNPISGHNTLYWYLQNLGQGPELLIRYENEEAVDDSQLPKDRFSAERLKGVDSTLKIQPAELGDSAVYLCASSSERESPLHFGNGTRLTVT.

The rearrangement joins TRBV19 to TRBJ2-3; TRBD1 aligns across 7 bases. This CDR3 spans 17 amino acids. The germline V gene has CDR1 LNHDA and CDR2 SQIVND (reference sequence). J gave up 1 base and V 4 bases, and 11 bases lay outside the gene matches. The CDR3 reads CASSRGGAGRGTDTQYF. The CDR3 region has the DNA TGTGCCAGTAGTAGAGGGGGCGCAGGTCGTGGCACAGATACGCAGTATTTT.

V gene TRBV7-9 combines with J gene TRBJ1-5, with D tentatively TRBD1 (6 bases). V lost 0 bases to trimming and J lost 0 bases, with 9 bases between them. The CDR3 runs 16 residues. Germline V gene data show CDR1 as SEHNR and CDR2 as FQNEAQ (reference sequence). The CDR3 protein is CASSLAGTTSNQPQHF. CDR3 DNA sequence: TGTGCCAGCAGCTTAGCCGGGACAACTAGCAATCAGCCCCAGCATTTT.

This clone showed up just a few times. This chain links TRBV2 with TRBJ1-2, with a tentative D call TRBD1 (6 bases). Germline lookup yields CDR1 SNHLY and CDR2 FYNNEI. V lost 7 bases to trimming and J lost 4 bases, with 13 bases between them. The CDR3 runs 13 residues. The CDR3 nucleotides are TGTGCCAGCATAGACAGGCCCTCCTATGGCTACACCTTC. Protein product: CASIDRPSYGYTF.

The CDR3 region has the DNA TGTGCCAGCAGCTCGCTAACTAGCCCCTCCTACAATGAGCAGTTCTTC. It yields the protein CASSSLTSPSYNEQFF. The chain links TRBV7-2 to TRBJ2-1, with a possible D match to TRBD2 (6 bases). The ends were cut back, 4 bases at V and 0 bases at J, with 13 bases in the middle. Germline values: CDR1 SGHTA, CDR2 FQGNSA. The CDR3 is 16 amino acids.

The CDR3 nucleotides read TGTGCCAGCAGTGCTGACAGGGAGAGGACCTTATGGGAAAAACTGTTTTTT. Translated: CASSADRERTLWEKLFF. The V and J genes are TRBV2 and TRBJ1-4; TRBD1 matches 7 bases. V was clipped by 4 bases and J by 8 bases; unmatched bases: 16. The CDR3 is 17 residues long. The germline V gene encodes CDR1 SNHLY and CDR2 FYNNEI.

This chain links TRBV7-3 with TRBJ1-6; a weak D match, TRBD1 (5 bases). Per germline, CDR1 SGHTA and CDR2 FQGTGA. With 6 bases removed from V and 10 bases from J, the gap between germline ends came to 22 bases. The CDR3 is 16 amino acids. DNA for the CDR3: TGTGCCAGCAGGGACCATGGACATTTCTCCGGGTCACCCCTCCACTTT. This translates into CASRDHGHFSGSPLHF.

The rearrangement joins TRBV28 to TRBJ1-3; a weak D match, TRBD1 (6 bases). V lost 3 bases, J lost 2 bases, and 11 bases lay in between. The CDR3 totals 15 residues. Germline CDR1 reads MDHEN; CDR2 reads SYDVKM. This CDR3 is CASSLTGRPGNTIYF. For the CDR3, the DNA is TGTGCCAGCAGTTTGACAGGAAGACCTGGAAACACCATATATTTT.

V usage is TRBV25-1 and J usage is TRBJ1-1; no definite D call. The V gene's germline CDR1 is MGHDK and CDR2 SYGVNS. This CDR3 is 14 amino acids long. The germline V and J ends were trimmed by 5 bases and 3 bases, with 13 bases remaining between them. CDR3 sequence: CASSHLTQDTEAFF. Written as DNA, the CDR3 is TGTGCCAGCAGTCACCTGACCCAGGACACTGAAGCTTTCTTT.

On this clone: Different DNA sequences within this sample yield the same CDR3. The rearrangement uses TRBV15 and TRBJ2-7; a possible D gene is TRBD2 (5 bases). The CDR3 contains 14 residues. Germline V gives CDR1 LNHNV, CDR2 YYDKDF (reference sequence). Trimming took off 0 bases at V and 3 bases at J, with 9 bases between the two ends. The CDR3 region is CATSRDRRNYEQYF. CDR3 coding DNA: TGTGCCACCAGCAGAGATCGGAGGAACTACGAGCAGTACTTC.

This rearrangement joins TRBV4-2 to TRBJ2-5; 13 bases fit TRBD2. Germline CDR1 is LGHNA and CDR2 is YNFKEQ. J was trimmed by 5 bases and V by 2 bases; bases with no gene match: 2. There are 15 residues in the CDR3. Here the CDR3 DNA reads TGTGCCAGCAGCCAACAACTAGCGGGGGGGGAGACCCAGTACTTC. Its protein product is CASSQQLAGGETQYF.

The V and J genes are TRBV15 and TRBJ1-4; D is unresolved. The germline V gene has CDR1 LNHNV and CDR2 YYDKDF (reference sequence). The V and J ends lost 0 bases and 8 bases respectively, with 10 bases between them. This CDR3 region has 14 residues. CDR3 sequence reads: CATSRDPREEKLFF. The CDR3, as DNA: TGTGCCACCAGCAGAGATCCAAGGGAGGAAAAACTGTTTTTT.

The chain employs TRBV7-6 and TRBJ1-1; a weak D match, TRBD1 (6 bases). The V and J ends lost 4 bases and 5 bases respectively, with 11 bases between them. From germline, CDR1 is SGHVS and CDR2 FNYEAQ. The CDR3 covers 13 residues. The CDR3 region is CASSYRESTEAFF. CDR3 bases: TGTGCCAGCAGCTACAGGGAGAGTACTGAAGCTTTCTTT.